Listed here are 20 T cell receptor beta chains from one sample, sequenced in a study of glioma-infiltrating T cells after dendritic cell vaccination. Some clones are missing from TCRdb's copy, which holds only in-frame ones; the method was immunoSEQ multiplex PCR. The sample holds tens of thousands of clones, over 70% seen once. The specimen comprised blood, sampled before dendritic cell vaccination. Source of these receptors: a human donor with glioblastoma.

In its sample, this clone was seen once. The rearrangement links TRBV11-2 to TRBJ2-5; the D is unclear. Germline V gene lookup returns CDR1 SGHAT and CDR2 FQNNGV. The CDR3 has 14 amino acids. V lost 1 base and J 2 bases, leaving 8 bases between the germline ends. CDR3 nucleotide sequence: TGTGCCAGCAGCTTAGGGGCAGTACAAGAGACCCAGTACTTC. This codes for CASSLGAVQETQYF.

This clone was recorded a few times. The chain carries TRBV6-1 and TRBJ2-7; D may be TRBD1 (6 bases). CDR1 MNHNS and CDR2 SASEGT come from the germline V gene. Trimming removed 10 bases at V and 1 base at J, with 14 bases between. The CDR3 has 13 amino acids. The CDR3 DNA sequence: TGTGCCACCCAAGCAGGGGTTTCCTACGAGCAGTACTTC. Encoded protein: CATQAGVSYEQYF.

This chain uses TRBV5-1 with TRBJ2-1; weak D call: TRBD2 (6 bases). CDR1 and CDR2 from the germline V gene are SGHRS and YFSETQ. The CDR3 consists of 15 residues. The V gene lost 5 bases and the J gene lost 5 bases, with 17 bases spanning the gap. In nucleotides, the CDR3 is TGCGCCAGCAGTTTAACCGGGACTGGGAACAATGAGCAGTTCTTC. Translation: CASSLTGTGNNEQFF.

This chain joins TRBV27 and TRBJ2-7; the match to TRBD1 covers 8 bases. Germline V gene lookup returns CDR1 MNHEY and CDR2 SMNVEV (reference sequence). The junction had 11 bases not matched to a gene; V was cut back by 5 bases and J by 2 bases. CDR3 length: 16 residues. The CDR3 here is CASSPTQGESPYEQYF. The DNA for the CDR3 is TGTGCCAGCAGTCCCACACAGGGGGAGAGCCCCTACGAGCAGTACTTC.

This clone has at least ten counts. The gene calls are TRBV10-3 and TRBJ2-1, with 7 bases lining up with TRBD2. Germline V gene data show CDR1 as ENHRY and CDR2 as SYGVKD. The trim removed 6 bases at V and 0 bases at J, leaving 5 bases unmatched. This CDR3 is 15 amino acids long. The DNA of the CDR3 is TGTGCCATCAGCCCTAGCGGAAGCTCCTACAATGAGCAGTTCTTC. Its translation: CAISPSGSSYNEQFF.

This clone was seen only once. The chain couples TRBV5-1 to TRBJ2-7; maybe TRBD1 (5 bases). The germline V gene encodes CDR1 SGHRS and CDR2 YFSETQ. CDR3 length equals 15 residues. Trimming cost V 0 bases and J 2 bases, with 12 bases left between them. The CDR3 loop reads CASSLDGHPAYEQYF. Here the CDR3 DNA reads TGCGCCAGCAGCTTGGATGGACACCCGGCCTACGAGCAGTACTTC.

Here the CDR3 DNA reads TGTGCCAGTGTCGGCGGGGGGGCCGGGGATACGCAGTATTTT. Translated, it gives CASVGGGAGDTQYF. The chain links TRBV19 to TRBJ2-3; 9 bases are shared with TRBD2. V dropped 8 bases and J dropped 6; count of bases not matched to a gene: 9. The CDR3 is made up of 14 amino acids. Looked up from germline, CDR1 is LNHDA and CDR2 is SQIVND (reference sequence).

The chain carries TRBV29-1 and TRBJ1-1, with a tentative D call TRBD1 (5 bases). Between the trimmed V and J ends, which lost 6 bases and 4 bases, there was a span of 15 bases. The CDR3 runs 13 residues. Germline values: CDR1 SQVTM, CDR2 ANQGSEA. CDR3 sequence (DNA): TGCAGCGTGGAGAAGGGGTTGGCCACTGAAGCTTTCTTT. The encoded protein is CSVEKGLATEAFF. Drawing the rest from reference TRBV29-1 and TRBJ1-1, the complete variable domain is SAVISQKPSRDICQRGTSLTIQCQVDSQVTMMFWYRQQPGQSLTLIATANQGSEATYESGFVIDKFPISRPNLTFSTLTVSNMSPEDSSIYLCSVEKGLATEAFFGQGTRLTVV.

The sample holds a few counts of this clone. The CDR3 nucleotides are TGTGCCAGCAGCTCCAAATTGAATTTAGGGACAGGATACAATGAGCAGTTCTTC. Amino acids: CASSSKLNLGTGYNEQFF. The chain uses TRBV5-6 and TRBJ2-1; 8 nucleotides agree with TRBD1. The CDR3 is 18 amino acids. Trimming cost V 3 bases and J 4 bases; bases outside gene matches: 15. The germline CDR1 and CDR2 sequences are SGHDT and YYEEEE.

V usage is TRBV6-1 and J usage is TRBJ2-2; no firm D call. The CDR3 contains 16 residues. V was cut by 2 bases and J by 2 bases, with 12 bases left in between. The germline V gene encodes CDR1 MNHNS and CDR2 SASEGT. CDR3 coding DNA: TGTGCCAGCAGTGAATCTGTTCTACTTAACACCGGGGAGCTGTTTTTT. It specifies CASSESVLLNTGELFF.

The chain is built from TRBV6-5 and TRBJ2-5; D not resolved. The end of the DNA fits TRBJ2-7 better, so the J call may be wrong. This CDR3 has 16 residues. The germline V gene encodes CDR1 MNHEY and CDR2 SVGAGI. For the CDR3, the DNA is TGTGCCAGCAGTTACTCTCTCCGGTTTAAATCCTACGAGCAGTACTTC. Its protein product is CASSYSLRFKSYEQYF.

This clone was counted between two and nine times. This chain connects TRBV5-4 to TRBJ2-7; 9 bases line up with TRBD1. CDR1 and CDR2 (germline): SGHNT, YYREEE (reference sequence). Trimming removed 1 base from V and 12 bases from J; junction bases left unmatched: 5. The CDR3 loop spans 12 amino acids. CDR3 bases: TGTGCCAGCAGCTTGACCGGGACAGGGCCGTACTTC. It encodes CASSLTGTGPYF.

The CDR3 region has the DNA TGTGCCAGCAGCCAAGAACAGGGGCTCACTGAAGCTTTCTTT. This gives the protein CASSQEQGLTEAFF. V gene TRBV4-2 combines with J gene TRBJ1-1, with 7 bases identical to TRBD1. Per germline, CDR1 LGHNA and CDR2 YNFKEQ. The CDR3 runs 14 residues. The trim removed 0 bases at V and 4 bases at J, leaving 2 bases unmatched.

The rearrangement links TRBV19 to TRBJ2-5; 8 bases map to TRBD2. The ends lost 5 bases at V and 7 bases at J; junction bases unmatched: 18. The CDR3 spans 17 residues. CDR1 is LNHDA and CDR2 is SQIVND in the germline V gene (reference sequence). The CDR3 bases are TGTGCCAGTAGTCCCCCCGGGACTAGGTCCGCGTTCGGGACCCAGTACTTC. Protein product: CASSPPGTRSAFGTQYF.

The V gene is TRBV29-1, the J gene TRBJ1-5, with TRBD1 as a possible D gene (6 bases). V gave up 3 bases and J gave up 6 bases, with 12 bases separating them. This CDR3 contains 13 residues. Germline V gene sequence: CDR1 SQVTM, CDR2 ANQGSEA. The CDR3 DNA is TGCAGCGTTGATTGGGGGCTCGGTCAGCCCCAGCATTTT. Encoded protein: CSVDWGLGQPQHF.

In this sample, this clone turned up a few times. The V and J genes are TRBV25-1 and TRBJ1-2, with 7 bases that match TRBD1. V shed 8 bases and J 4 bases; nucleotides not matched to a gene: 13. The CDR3 covers 15 residues. The germline V gene encodes CDR1 MGHDK and CDR2 SYGVNS. The CDR3 DNA reads TGTGCCAGCCAAGAGACGACAGGGATTCCCTATGGCTACACCTTC. It encodes CASQETTGIPYGYTF.

This chain uses TRBV6-1 with TRBJ1-3, with D possibly being TRBD1 (5 bases). The CDR3 runs to 15 residues. V gave up 7 bases and J gave up 0 bases, with 13 bases separating them. Germline V gives CDR1 MNHNS, CDR2 SASEGT. CDR3 sequence: CASTPGGSSGNTIYF. CDR3 nucleotide sequence: TGTGCCAGCACCCCGGGGGGTTCCTCTGGAAACACCATATATTTT.

The chain recombines TRBV5-6 with TRBJ1-4; the D is unclear. Germline V gene data show CDR1 as SGHDT and CDR2 as YYEEEE. The V gene lost 0 bases and the J gene lost 8 bases, with 11 bases spanning the gap. The CDR3 runs 14 residues. The CDR3: CASSLGTVNEKLFF. Written as DNA, the CDR3 is TGTGCCAGCAGCTTGGGTACAGTAAACGAAAAACTGTTTTTT.

The V gene is TRBV5-1, the J gene TRBJ2-1; TRBD2 matches at 11 bases. The V gene's germline CDR1 is SGHRS and CDR2 YFSETQ. Unmatched junction bases numbered 8, after V lost 0 bases and J lost 6 bases. The CDR3 runs 17 residues. CDR3 region: CASSLGVLSGGGNEQFF. The CDR3 DNA follows: TGCGCCAGCAGCTTGGGGGTCCTTAGCGGGGGGGGCAATGAGCAGTTCTTC.

Only a few counts were recorded for this clone. The V gene is TRBV14, the J gene TRBJ2-2, with 8 bases identical to TRBD1. The V and J ends lost 4 bases and 2 bases, in that order; junction bases with no gene match: 3. CDR1 SGHDN and CDR2 FVKESK come from the germline V gene. There are 15 residues in the CDR3. The CDR3, as DNA: TGTGCCAGCAGCCGGACAGGGACTAACACCGGGGAGCTGTTTTTT. The encoded protein is CASSRTGTNTGELFF. The full variable domain, completed using reference TRBV14 and TRBJ2-2, is EAGVTQFPSHSVIEKGQTVTLRCDPISGHDNLYWYRRVMGKEIKFLLHFVKESKQDESGMPNNRFLAERTGGTYSTLKVQPAELEDSGVYFCASSRTGTNTGELFFGEGSRLTVL.